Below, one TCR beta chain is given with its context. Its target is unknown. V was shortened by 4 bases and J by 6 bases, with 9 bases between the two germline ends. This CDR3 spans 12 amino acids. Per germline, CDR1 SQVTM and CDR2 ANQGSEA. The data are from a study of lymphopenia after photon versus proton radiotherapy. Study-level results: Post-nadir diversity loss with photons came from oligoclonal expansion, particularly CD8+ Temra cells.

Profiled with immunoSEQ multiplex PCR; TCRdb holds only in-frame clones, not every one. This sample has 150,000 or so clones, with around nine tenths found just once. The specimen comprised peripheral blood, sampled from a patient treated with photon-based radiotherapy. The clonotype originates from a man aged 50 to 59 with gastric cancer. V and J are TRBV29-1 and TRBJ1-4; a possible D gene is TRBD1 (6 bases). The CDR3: CSVARTDEKLFF. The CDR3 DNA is TGCAGCGTTGCCCGGACAGATGAAAAACTGTTTTTT.